Below are 14 T cell receptor beta chains sequenced from a single sample in a study of technical replicates of blood from a few donors. TCRdb's copy holds only in-frame clones and misses some; the assay was immunoSEQ multiplex PCR. The table lists about 66,000 clones, about 97% of them singletons. Sequenced: T cells isolated from PBMCs. These TCRs come from a human donor in good health.

The V gene is TRBV18, the J gene TRBJ2-3; D is undetermined. V lost 2 bases and J 4 bases, leaving 7 bases between the germline ends. The CDR3 is made up of 13 amino acids. Per the germline V gene, CDR1 is KGHSH and CDR2 is LQKENI. The CDR3 is CASSPDLADTQYF. In nucleotides, the CDR3 is TGTGCCAGCTCACCAGATCTAGCAGATACGCAGTATTTT. Full variable domain (rest looked up from reference TRBV18 and TRBJ2-3): NAGVMQNPRHLVRRRGQEARLRCSPMKGHSHVYWYRQLPEEGLKFMVYLQKENIIDESGMPKERFSAEFPKEGPSILRIQQVVRGDSAAYFCASSPDLADTQYFGPGTRLTVL.

The genes are TRBV29-1 and TRBJ1-5, with D perhaps TRBD1 (5 bases). The CDR3 has 14 amino acids. Between the trimmed V and J ends, which lost 6 bases and 0 bases, there was a span of 12 bases. Germline V CDR1 and CDR2: SQVTM, ANQGSEA. CDR3 in amino acids: CSVSRVRSNQPQHF. CDR3 coding DNA: TGCAGCGTGAGCAGGGTCCGTAGCAATCAGCCCCAGCATTTT. The whole variable domain, remainder taken from reference TRBV29-1 and TRBJ1-5, is SAVISQKPSRDICQRGTSLTIQCQVDSQVTMMFWYRQQPGQSLTLIATANQGSEATYESGFVIDKFPISRPNLTFSTLTVSNMSPEDSSIYLCSVSRVRSNQPQHFGDGTRLSIL.

The chain has TRBV20-1 and TRBJ1-4; 7 bases line up with TRBD1. CDR3 length equals 11 residues. The germline gives CDR1 DFQATT, CDR2 SNEGSKA (reference sequence). J lost 6 bases, V lost 6 bases, and 1 base had no gene match. In DNA, the CDR3 is TGCAGTGCAGGGGGCGATGAAAAACTGTTTTTT. Translated: CSAGGDEKLFF.

In DNA form, the CDR3 reads TGTGCCAGCAACACCGCCCTTACTAGCGGGAGGTACGAGCAGTACTTC. It encodes CASNTALTSGRYEQYF. The V call is TRBV28, the J call TRBJ2-7; 12 bases map to TRBD2. V lost 7 bases, J lost 4 bases, and 11 bases stayed unmatched. CDR1 and CDR2 from the germline V gene are MDHEN and SYDVKM. The CDR3 contains 16 residues.

This chain uses TRBV6-5 with TRBJ1-2; 7 nucleotides match TRBD1. The CDR3 contains 13 residues. Germline CDR1 and CDR2: MNHEY and SVGAGI. With V trimmed by 4 bases and J by 5 bases, 4 bases remained unmatched. The DNA for the CDR3 is TGTGCCAGCAGTTTTGGACAGGTGTATGGCTACACCTTC. The encoded protein is CASSFGQVYGYTF.

The rearrangement joins TRBV19 to TRBJ2-7; a weak D match, TRBD2 (6 bases). The CDR3 length is 14 residues. V lost 0 bases, J lost 1 base, and 7 bases lay in between. Germline V gene sequence: CDR1 LNHDA, CDR2 SQIVND (reference sequence). CDR3 sequence reads: CASSIESGSYEQYF. For the CDR3, the DNA is TGTGCCAGTAGTATAGAAAGCGGGTCCTACGAGCAGTACTTC.

The rearrangement uses TRBV28 and TRBJ1-2, with a weak D call TRBD1 (5 bases). The germline gives CDR1 MDHEN, CDR2 SYDVKM. This CDR3 region has 12 residues. Trimming cost V 8 bases and J 4 bases, with 11 bases left between them. CDR3 DNA sequence: TGTGCCAGCGGGACTGACCTCTATGGCTACACCTTC. Its protein product is CASGTDLYGYTF.

J is TRBJ1-1 and V is TRBV11-3, with D tentatively TRBD1 (6 bases). V lost 1 base and J lost 6, with 6 bases in between. The CDR3 extends over 12 amino acids. The germline V gene has CDR1 SGHNT and CDR2 YENEEA. The CDR3 sequence: CASSLGGPEAFF. The CDR3 DNA reads as TGTGCCAGCAGCTTAGGGGGGCCTGAAGCTTTCTTT.

Concerning this clone itself: An end of the junction does not agree with germline; a read error may underlie this. The rearrangement links TRBV5-1 to TRBJ1-1; possibly TRBD1 for D (6 bases). The CDR3 is made up of 15 amino acids. From germline, CDR1 is SGHRS and CDR2 YFSETQ. CDR3 bases: TGCGCCAGCAGCTTGGGTTGGGGGCAGAACCCTGAAGCTTTCTTT. Amino acids: CASSLGWGQNPEAFF.

V is TRBV7-2 and J is TRBJ1-2, with D perhaps TRBD1 (6 bases). Germline CDR1 reads SGHTA; CDR2 reads FQGNSA. Trimming shortened V by 4 bases and J by 5 bases, and 11 bases separated the two germline ends. The CDR3 covers 13 residues. CDR3 DNA sequence: TGTGCCAGCAGCTCGGGGGGCAGGTATGGCTACACCTTC. Protein: CASSSGGRYGYTF.

The chain employs TRBV28 and TRBJ2-7, with a possible D match to TRBD2 (7 bases). CDR3 length equals 15 residues. Per germline, CDR1 MDHEN and CDR2 SYDVKM. Trimming cost V 6 bases and J 3 bases, with 18 bases left between them. Written as DNA, the CDR3 is TGTGCCAGCAGCCCCCGGGGGGCCGGAGGCTACGAGCAGTACTTC. This encodes CASSPRGAGGYEQYF.

This chain connects TRBV6-5 to TRBJ1-5; D is ambiguous. This CDR3 has 13 residues. Germline CDR1 and CDR2: MNHEY and SVGAGI. The V end was cut by 6 bases, the J end by 6 bases, with 12 bases between. CDR3 sequence reads: CASRAGIAQPQHF. CDR3 DNA sequence: TGTGCCAGCAGGGCGGGAATTGCTCAGCCCCAGCATTTT.

The V gene is TRBV27, the J gene TRBJ1-2; D gene uncertain. Trimming took 2 bases from V and 7 from J, leaving 11 bases between them. From germline, CDR1 is MNHEY and CDR2 SMNVEV (reference sequence). CDR3 size: 13 residues. Here the CDR3 reads CASSLGGISGYTF. The CDR3 DNA is TGTGCCAGCAGTTTAGGAGGGATCAGTGGCTACACCTTC.

This clone occurred once. The chain links TRBV6-6 to TRBJ1-3, with D hard to call. V was pared by 0 bases and J by 4 bases, with 10 bases between. CDR1 and CDR2 from the germline V gene are MNHNY and SVGAGI (reference sequence). This CDR3 has 15 residues. DNA of the CDR3: TGTGCCAGCAGTTACTCTATCTACAGAGGAAACACCATATATTTT. Translation: CASSYSIYRGNTIYF.